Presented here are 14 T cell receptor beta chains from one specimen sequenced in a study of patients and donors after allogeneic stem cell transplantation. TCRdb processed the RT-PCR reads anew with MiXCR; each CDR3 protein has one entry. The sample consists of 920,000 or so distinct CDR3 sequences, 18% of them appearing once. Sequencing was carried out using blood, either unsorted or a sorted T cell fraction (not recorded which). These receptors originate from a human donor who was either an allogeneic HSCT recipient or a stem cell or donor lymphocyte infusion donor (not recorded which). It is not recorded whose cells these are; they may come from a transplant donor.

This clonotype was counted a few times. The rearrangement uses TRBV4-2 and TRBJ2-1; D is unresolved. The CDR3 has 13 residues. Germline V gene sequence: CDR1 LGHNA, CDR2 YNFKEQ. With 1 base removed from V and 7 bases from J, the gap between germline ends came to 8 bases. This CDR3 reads CASSQVVGNEQFF. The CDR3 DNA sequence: TGTGCCAGCAGCCAAGTGGTTGGGAATGAGCAGTTCTTC.

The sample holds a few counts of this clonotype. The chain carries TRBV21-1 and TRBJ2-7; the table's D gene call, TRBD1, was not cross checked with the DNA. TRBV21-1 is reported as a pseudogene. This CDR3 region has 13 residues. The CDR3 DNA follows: TGTGCCAGCAGCAAACAGGGATCCTACGAGCAGTACTTC. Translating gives CASSKQGSYEQYF.

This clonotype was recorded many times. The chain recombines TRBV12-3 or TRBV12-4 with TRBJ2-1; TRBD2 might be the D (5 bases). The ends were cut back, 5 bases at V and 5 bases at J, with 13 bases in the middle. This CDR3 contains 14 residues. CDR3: CASSPKTTNNEQFF. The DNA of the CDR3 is TGTGCCAGCAGTCCGAAGACTACTAACAATGAGCAGTTCTTC.

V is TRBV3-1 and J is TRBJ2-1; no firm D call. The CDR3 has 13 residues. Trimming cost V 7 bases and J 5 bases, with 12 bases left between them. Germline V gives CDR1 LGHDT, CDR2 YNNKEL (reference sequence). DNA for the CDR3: TGTGCCAGCACCCCCGGGTGGAACAATGAGCAGTTCTTC. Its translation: CASTPGWNNEQFF.

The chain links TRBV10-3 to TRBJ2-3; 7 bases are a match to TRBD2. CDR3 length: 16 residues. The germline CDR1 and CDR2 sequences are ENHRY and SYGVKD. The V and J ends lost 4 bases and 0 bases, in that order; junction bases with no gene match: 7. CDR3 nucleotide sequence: TGTGCCATCAGTGGTGGGGAGGGGTCCAGCACAGATACGCAGTATTTT. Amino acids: CAISGGEGSSTDTQYF.

The CDR3 protein is CASSSQGWELFF. The CDR3 DNA reads TGTGCCAGCAGTTCCCAGGGTTGGGAACTGTTTTTT. The genes are TRBV7-2 and TRBJ1-4; weak D call: TRBD1 (5 bases). The CDR3 has 12 amino acids. V was shortened by 6 bases and J by 12 bases, with 14 bases between the two germline ends. Germline V CDR1 and CDR2: SGHTA, FQGNSA.

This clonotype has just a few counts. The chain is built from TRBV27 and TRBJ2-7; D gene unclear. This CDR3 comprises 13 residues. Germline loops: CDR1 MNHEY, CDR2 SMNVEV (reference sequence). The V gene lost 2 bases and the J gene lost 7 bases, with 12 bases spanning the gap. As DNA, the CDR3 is TGTGCCAGCAGTTTAGTTGCCAGACAAGAGCAGTACTTC. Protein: CASSLVARQEQYF.

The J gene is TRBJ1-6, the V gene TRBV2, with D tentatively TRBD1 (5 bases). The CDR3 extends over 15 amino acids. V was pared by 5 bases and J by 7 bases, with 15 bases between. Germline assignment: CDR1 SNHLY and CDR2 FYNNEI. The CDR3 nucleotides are TGTGCCAGCAGTAGAGGGGCAGGGACCAATTCACCCCTCCACTTT. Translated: CASSRGAGTNSPLHF.

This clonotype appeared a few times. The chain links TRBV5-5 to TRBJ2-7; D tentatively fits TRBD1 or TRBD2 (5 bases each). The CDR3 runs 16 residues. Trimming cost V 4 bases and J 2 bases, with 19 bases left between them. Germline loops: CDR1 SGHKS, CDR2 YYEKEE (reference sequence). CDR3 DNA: TGTGCCAGCAGCCATCTGGTCGGGACGGACGCCTACGAGCAGTACTTC. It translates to CASSHLVGTDAYEQYF.

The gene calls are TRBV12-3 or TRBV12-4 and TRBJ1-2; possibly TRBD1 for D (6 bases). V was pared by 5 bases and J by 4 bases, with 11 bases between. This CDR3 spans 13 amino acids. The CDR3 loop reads CASSETGLYGYTF. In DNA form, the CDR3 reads TGTGCCAGCAGTGAGACAGGTCTCTATGGCTACACCTTC.

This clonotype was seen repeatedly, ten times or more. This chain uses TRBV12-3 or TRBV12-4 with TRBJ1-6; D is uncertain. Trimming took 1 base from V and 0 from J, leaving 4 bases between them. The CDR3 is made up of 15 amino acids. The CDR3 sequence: CASSLESSYNSPLHF. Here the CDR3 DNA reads TGTGCCAGCAGTTTAGAGAGCTCCTATAATTCACCCCTCCACTTT.

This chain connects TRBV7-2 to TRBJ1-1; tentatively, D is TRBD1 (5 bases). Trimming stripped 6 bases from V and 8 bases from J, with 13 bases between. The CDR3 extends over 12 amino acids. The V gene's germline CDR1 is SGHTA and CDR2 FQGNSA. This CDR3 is CASRSRGIEAFF. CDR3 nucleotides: TGTGCCAGCAGGTCTAGGGGTATCGAAGCTTTCTTT.

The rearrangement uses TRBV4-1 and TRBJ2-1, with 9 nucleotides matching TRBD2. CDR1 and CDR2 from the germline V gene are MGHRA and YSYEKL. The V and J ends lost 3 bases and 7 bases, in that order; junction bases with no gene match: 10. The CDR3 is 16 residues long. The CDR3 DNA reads TGCGCCAGCAGCCACGCGGGACTAGCCCTGGGGAATGAGCAGTTCTTC. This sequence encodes CASSHAGLALGNEQFF.

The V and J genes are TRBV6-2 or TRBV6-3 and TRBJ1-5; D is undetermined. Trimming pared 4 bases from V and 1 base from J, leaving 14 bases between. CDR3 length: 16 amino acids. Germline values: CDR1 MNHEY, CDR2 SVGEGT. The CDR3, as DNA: TGTGCCAGCAGTTCCCAAAGCCCTTTAAGCAATCAGCCCCAGCATTTT. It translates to CASSSQSPLSNQPQHF.